This T cell receptor beta chain comes out of a study of T cells in Graves' hyperthyroidism and ophthalmopathy. This clonotype has a count of ten or more. Researchers amplified the TCR beta CDR3 regions from RNA transcripts. During a first-round RT-PCR of the TCR CDR3, the HTBI primer set was used. TCRdb independently ran MiXCR on the multiplex PCR reads; one entry per CDR3 protein. The sample has roughly 300,000 distinct CDR3 sequences; roughly a fifth are singletons. This CDR3 is built from 14 residues. V was cut by 6 bases and J by 5 bases, with 16 bases left in between. Germline CDR1 is SGHAT and CDR2 is FQNNGV.

The chain combines TRBV11-2 with TRBJ1-1; D may be TRBD1 (5 bases). The source is a woman aged 45 to 65 with Graves' hyperthyroidism. Input material: blood. The DNA of the CDR3 is TGTGCCAGCAGGGCGGGGGGACGTGGTACTGAAGCTTTCTTT. Translated, it gives CASRAGGRGTEAFF.